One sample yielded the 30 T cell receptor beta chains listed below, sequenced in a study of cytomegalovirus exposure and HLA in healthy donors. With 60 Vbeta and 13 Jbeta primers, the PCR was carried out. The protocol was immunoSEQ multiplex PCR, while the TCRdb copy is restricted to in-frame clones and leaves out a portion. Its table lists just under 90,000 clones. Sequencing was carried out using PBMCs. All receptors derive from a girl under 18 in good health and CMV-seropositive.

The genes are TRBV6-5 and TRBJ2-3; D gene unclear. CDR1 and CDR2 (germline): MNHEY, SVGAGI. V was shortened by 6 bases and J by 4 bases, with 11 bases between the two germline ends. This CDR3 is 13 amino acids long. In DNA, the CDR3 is TGTGCCAGCAGCGACAAGTTTTCAGATACGCAGTATTTT. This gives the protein CASSDKFSDTQYF.

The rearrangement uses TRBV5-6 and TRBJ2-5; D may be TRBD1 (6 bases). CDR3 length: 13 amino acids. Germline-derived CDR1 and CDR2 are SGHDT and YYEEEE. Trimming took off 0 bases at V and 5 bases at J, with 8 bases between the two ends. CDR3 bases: TGTGCCAGCAGCTTGGAAGGGGGTGAGACCCAGTACTTC. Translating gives CASSLEGGETQYF.

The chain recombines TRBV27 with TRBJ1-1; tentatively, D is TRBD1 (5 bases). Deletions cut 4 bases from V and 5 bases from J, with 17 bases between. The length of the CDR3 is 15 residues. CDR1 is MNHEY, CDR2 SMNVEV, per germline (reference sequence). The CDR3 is CASSSRGQGSTEAFF. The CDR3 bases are TGTGCCAGCAGTTCTAGGGGCCAGGGATCAACTGAAGCTTTCTTT.

CDR3 in amino acids: CASIKADYQETQYF. CDR3 nucleotides: TGTGCCAGCATAAAGGCAGACTACCAAGAGACCCAGTACTTC. This sequence joins TRBV6-1 and TRBJ2-5; no firm D call. The V and J ends lost 7 bases and 0 bases respectively, with 12 bases between them. CDR3 length equals 14 residues. Germline V CDR1 and CDR2: MNHNS, SASEGT.

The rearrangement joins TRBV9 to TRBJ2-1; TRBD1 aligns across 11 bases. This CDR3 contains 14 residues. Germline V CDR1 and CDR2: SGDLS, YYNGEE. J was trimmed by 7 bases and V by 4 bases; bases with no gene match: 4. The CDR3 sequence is CASSPGQGDNEQFF. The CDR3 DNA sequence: TGTGCCAGCAGCCCGGGACAGGGGGATAATGAGCAGTTCTTC.

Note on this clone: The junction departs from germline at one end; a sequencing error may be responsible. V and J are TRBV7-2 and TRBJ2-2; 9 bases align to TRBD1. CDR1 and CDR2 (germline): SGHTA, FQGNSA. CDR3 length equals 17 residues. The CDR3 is CASSVAVPGQGPGELFF. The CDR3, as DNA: TGTGCCAGCAGCGTAGCTGTCCCGGGACAGGGCCCCGGGGAGCTGTTTTTT.

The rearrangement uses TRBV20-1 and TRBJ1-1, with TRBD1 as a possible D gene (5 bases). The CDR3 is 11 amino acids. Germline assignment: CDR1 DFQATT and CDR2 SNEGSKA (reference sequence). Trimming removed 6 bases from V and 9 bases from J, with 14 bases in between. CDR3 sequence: CSALTGDQAFF. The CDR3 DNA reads TGCAGTGCCCTTACGGGGGATCAAGCTTTCTTT.

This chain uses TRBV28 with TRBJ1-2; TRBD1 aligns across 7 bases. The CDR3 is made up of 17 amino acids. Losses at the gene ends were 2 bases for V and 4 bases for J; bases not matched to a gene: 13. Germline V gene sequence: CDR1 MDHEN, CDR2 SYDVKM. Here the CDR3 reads CASSLPTGTGVGYGYTF. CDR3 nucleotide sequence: TGTGCCAGCAGTTTACCGACCGGCACAGGGGTTGGCTATGGCTACACCTTC.

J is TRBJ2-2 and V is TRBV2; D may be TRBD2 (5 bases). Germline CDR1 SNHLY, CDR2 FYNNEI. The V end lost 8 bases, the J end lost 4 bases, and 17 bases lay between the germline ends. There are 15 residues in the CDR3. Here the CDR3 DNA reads TGTGCCAGCTCCATCTCCCGCGGGTTCACCGGGGAGCTGTTTTTT. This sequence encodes CASSISRGFTGELFF.

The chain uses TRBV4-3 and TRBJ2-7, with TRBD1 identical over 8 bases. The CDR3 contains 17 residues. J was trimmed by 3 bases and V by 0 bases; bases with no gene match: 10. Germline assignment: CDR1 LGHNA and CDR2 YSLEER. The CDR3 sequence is CASSQDLTGTGDYEQYF. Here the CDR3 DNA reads TGCGCCAGCAGCCAAGATCTCACCGGGACAGGCGACTACGAGCAGTACTTC.

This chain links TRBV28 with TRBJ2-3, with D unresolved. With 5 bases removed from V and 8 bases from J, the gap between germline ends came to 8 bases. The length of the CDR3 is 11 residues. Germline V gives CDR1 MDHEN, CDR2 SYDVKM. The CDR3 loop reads CASSPTGTQYF. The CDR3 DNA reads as TGTGCCAGCAGTCCAACCGGTACGCAGTATTTT. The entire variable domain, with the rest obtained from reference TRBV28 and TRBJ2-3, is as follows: DVKVTQSSRYLVKRTGEKVFLECVQDMDHENMFWYRQDPGLGLRLIYFSYDVKMKEKGDIPEGYSVSREKKERFSLILESASTNQTSMYLCASSPTGTQYFGPGTRLTVL.

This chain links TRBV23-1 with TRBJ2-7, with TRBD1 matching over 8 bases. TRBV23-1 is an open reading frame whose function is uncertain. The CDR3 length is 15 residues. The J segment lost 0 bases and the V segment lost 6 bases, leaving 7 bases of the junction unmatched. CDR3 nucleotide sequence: TGCGCCAGCAGGGACAGGGAGCTTAGCTCCTACGAGCAGTACGTC. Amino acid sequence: CASRDRELSSYEQYV.

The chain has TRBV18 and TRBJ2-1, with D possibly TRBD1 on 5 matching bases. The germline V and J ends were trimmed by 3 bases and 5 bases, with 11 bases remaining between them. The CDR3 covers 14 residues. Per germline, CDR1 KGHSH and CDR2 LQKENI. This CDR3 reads CASSPSRVNNEQFF. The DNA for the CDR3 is TGTGCCAGCTCACCCTCCAGGGTCAACAATGAGCAGTTCTTC.

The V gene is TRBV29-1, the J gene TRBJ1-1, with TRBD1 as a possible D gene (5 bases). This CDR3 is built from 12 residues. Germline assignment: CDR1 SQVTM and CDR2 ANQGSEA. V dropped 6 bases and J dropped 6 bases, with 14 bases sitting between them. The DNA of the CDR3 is TGCAGCGTCAACACAGGACGGGCTGAAGCTTTCTTT. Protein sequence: CSVNTGRAEAFF.

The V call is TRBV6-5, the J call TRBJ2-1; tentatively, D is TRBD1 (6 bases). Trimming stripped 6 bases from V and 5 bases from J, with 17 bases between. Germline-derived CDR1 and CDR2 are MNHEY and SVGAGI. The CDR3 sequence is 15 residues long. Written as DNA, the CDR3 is TGTGCCAGCAGATTACACCGACAGGAGGACAATGAGCAGTTCTTC. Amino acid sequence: CASRLHRQEDNEQFF.

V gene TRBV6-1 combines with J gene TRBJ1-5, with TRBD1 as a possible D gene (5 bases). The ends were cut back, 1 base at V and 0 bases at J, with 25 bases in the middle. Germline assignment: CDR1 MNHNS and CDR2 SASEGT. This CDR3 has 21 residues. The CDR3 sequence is CASSEGPGGGARSYSNQPQHF. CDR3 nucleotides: TGTGCCAGCAGTGAAGGTCCCGGGGGGGGAGCCCGGAGCTATAGCAATCAGCCCCAGCATTTT.

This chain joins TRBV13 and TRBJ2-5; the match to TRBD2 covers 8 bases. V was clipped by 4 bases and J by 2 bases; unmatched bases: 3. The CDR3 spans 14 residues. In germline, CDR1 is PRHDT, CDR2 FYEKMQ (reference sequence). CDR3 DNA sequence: TGTGCCAGCAGCTCACTAGCGGAACAAGAGACCCAGTACTTC. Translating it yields CASSSLAEQETQYF.

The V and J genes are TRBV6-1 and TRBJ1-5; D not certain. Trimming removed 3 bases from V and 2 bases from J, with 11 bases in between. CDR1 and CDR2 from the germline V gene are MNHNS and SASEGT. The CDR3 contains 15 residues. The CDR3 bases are TGTGCCAGCAGTGAGGGCACAGTGGGCAATCAGCCCCAGCATTTT. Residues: CASSEGTVGNQPQHF.

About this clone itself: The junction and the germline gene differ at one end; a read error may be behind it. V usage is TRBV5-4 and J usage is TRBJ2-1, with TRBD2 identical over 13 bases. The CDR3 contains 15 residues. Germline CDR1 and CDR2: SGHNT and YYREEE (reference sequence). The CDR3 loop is CASSPRTSGGETQVF. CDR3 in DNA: TGTGCCAGCAGCCCGAGGACTAGCGGGGGTGAAACCCAGGTCTTC.

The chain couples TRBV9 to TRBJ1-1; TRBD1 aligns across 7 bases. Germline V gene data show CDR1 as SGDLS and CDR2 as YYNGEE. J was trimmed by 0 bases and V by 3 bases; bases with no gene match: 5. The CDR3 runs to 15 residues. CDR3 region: CASSALTGMNTEAFF. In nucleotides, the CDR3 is TGTGCCAGCAGCGCCTTGACAGGGATGAACACTGAAGCTTTCTTT.

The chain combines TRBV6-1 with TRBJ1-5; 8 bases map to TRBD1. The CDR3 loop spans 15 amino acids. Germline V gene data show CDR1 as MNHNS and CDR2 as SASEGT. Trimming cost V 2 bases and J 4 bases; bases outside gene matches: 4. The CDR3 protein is CASSETGTGNQPQHF. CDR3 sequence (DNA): TGTGCCAGCAGTGAAACGGGGACAGGTAATCAGCCCCAGCATTTT.

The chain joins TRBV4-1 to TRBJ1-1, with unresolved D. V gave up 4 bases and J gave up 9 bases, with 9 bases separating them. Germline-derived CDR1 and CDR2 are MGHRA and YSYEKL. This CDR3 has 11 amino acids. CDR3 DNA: TGCGCCAGCAGCCGGGCTCGGAAAGCTTTCTTT. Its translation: CASSRARKAFF.

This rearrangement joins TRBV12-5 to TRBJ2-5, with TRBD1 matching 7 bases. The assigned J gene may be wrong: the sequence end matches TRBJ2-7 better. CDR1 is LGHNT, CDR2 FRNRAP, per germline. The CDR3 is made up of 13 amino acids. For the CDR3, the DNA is TGTGCTAGTGCCTTCGGGACAGACTACGAGCAGTACTTC. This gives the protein CASAFGTDYEQYF.

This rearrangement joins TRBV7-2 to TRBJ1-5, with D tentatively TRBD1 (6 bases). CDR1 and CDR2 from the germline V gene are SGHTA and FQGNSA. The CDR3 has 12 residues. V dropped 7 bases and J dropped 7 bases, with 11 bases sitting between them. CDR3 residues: CASNTGTQPQHF. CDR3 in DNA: TGTGCCAGCAACACAGGGACCCAGCCCCAGCATTTT.

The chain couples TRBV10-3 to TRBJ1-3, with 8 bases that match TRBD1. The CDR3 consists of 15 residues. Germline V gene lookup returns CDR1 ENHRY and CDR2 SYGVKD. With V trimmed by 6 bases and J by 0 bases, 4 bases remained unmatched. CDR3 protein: CAISKDRDSGNTIYF. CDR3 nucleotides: TGTGCCATCAGCAAGGACAGGGACTCTGGAAACACCATATATTTT.

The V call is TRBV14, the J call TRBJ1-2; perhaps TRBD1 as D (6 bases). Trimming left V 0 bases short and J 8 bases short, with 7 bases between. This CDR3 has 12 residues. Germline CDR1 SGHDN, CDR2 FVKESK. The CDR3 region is CASSQDGGGYTF. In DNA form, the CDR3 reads TGTGCCAGCAGCCAAGATGGGGGCGGCTACACCTTC.

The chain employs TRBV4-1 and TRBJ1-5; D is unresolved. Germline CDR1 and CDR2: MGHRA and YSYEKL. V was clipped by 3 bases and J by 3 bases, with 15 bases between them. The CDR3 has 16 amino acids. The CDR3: CASSQRPTGPNQPQHF. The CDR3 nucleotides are TGCGCCAGCAGCCAGCGACCTACTGGGCCCAATCAGCCCCAGCATTTT.

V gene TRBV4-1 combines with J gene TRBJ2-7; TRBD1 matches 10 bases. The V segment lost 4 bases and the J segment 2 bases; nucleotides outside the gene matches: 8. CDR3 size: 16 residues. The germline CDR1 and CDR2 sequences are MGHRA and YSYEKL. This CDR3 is CASSRGTGAPPYEQYV. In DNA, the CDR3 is TGCGCCAGCAGCCGAGGGACAGGGGCTCCCCCCTACGAGCAGTACGTC.

As DNA, the CDR3 is TGCGCCAGCAGCCAAGCAATAGGGACACCTGAAGCTTTCTTT. Protein product: CASSQAIGTPEAFF. V gene TRBV4-1 combines with J gene TRBJ1-1; D is perhaps TRBD1 (6 bases). This CDR3 comprises 14 residues. V lost 1 base to trimming and J lost 6 bases, with 12 bases between them. Germline CDR1 reads MGHRA; CDR2 reads YSYEKL.

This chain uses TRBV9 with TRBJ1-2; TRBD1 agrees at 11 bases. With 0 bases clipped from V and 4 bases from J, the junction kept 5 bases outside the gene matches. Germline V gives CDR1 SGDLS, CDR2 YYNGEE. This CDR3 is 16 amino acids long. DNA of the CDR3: TGTGCCAGCAGCGTAGATAGGACAGGGGGCGGCTATGGCTACACCTTC. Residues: CASSVDRTGGGYGYTF.